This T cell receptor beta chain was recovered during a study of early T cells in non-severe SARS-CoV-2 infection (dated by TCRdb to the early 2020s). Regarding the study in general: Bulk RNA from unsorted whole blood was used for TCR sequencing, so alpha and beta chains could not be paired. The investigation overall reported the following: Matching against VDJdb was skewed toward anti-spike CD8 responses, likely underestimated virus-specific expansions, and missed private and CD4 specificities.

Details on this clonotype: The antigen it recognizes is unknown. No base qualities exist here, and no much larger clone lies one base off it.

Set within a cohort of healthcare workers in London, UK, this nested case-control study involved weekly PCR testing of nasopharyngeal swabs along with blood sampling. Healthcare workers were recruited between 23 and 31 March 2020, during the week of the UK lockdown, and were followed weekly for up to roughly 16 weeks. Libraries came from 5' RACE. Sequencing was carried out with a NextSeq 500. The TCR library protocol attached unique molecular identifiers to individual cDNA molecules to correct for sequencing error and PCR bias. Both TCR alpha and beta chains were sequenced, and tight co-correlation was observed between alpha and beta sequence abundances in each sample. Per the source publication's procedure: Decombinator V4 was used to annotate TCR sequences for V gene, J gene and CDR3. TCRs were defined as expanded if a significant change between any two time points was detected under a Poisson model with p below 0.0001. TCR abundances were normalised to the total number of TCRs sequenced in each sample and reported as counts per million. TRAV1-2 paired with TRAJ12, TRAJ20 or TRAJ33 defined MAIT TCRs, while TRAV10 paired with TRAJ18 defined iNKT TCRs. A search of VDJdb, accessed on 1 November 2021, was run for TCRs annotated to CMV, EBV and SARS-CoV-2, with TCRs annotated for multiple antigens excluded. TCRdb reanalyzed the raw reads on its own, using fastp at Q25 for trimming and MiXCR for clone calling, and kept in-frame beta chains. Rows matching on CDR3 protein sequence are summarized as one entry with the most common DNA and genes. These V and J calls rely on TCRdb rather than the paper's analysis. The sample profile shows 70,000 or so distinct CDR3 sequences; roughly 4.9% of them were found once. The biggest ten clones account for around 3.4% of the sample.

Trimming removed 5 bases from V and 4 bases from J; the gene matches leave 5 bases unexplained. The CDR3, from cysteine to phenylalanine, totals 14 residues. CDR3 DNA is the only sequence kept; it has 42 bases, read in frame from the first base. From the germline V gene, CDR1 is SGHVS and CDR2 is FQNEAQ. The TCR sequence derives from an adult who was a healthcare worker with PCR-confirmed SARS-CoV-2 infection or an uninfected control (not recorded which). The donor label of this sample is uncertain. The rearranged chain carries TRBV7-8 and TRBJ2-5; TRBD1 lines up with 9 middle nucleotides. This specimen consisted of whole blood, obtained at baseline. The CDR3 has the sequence CASSPWDRVETQYF. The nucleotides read TGTGCCAGCAGCCCCTGGGACAGGGTAGAGACCCAGTACTTC.